Shown below are 28 T cell receptor beta chains from a single sample sequenced in a study of regulatory T cells in long-lasting Graves disease. Sequencing libraries for TCR beta were prepared with iRepertoire HTBI primers and Arm-PCR of CDR3 regions. TCRdb recomputed calls from the multiplex PCR reads with MiXCR, one row per CDR3 protein. The table shows a few hundred thousand distinct CDR3 sequences, with approximately 12% occurring only once. Time point here: newly diagnosed GD, antithyroid drugs for less than 3 months. RNA from PBMCs was the source of the TCR library. This same sample was also taken into another study, of T cells in Graves' hyperthyroidism and ophthalmopathy.

Sequences were derived from peripheral blood mononuclear cells (PBMCs), sampled at new diagnosis, from a patient treated with antithyroid drugs. The source is a man aged 25-40 years with Graves disease.

This clonotype has a count of ten or more. The J gene is TRBJ2-1, the V gene TRBV3-1, with 10 bases matching TRBD2. CDR3 length: 16 residues. V trimming: 3 bases; J trimming: 7 bases; junction bases outside the gene matches: 9. Germline V gene lookup returns CDR1 LGHDT and CDR2 YNNKEL (reference sequence). This CDR3 is CASSHALAGGKNEQFF. The CDR3 DNA reads as TGTGCCAGCAGCCACGCGTTAGCGGGAGGTAAAAATGAGCAGTTCTTC.

This clonotype was detected many times. V is TRBV20-1 and J is TRBJ2-7, with 12 bases matching TRBD2. The CDR3 spans 13 residues. Germline V lookup: CDR1 DFQATT, CDR2 SNEGSKA (reference sequence). V dropped 6 bases and J dropped 7; count of bases not matched to a gene: 7. In DNA, the CDR3 is TGCAGTGCCCAGACTAGCGGGAGTTGGGAGCAGTACTTC. Protein product: CSAQTSGSWEQYF.

The chain carries TRBV5-1 and TRBJ2-7; 13 positions agree with TRBD2. The ends lost 7 bases at V and 3 bases at J; junction bases unmatched: 1. The germline CDR1 and CDR2 sequences are SGHRS and YFSETQ. The CDR3 has 13 amino acids. The CDR3 loop is CASGLAGDYEQYF. The DNA of the CDR3 is TGCGCCAGCGGACTAGCGGGAGACTACGAGCAGTACTTC.

In this sample, this clonotype turned up many times. V and J are TRBV2 and TRBJ2-1, with 8 bases identical to TRBD2. V lost 8 bases, J lost 7 bases, and 10 bases stayed unmatched. The CDR3 runs 14 residues. CDR1 and CDR2 from the germline V gene are SNHLY and FYNNEI. As DNA, the CDR3 is TGTGCCAGCGGGACGAGCGGGAGAGGGAATGAGCAGTTCTTC. Translation: CASGTSGRGNEQFF.

The chain joins TRBV20-1 to TRBJ2-7, with TRBD1 as a possible D gene (6 bases). The V gene lost 1 base and the J gene lost 4 bases, with 14 bases spanning the gap. The CDR3 covers 14 residues. Germline V gives CDR1 DFQATT, CDR2 SNEGSKA (reference sequence). DNA for the CDR3: TGCAGTGCTAGAGGACGCAGGGGAGCTTACGAGCAGTACTTC. It encodes CSARGRRGAYEQYF.

This clonotype occurred many times. This chain links TRBV5-1 with TRBJ2-1, with TRBD2 as a possible D gene (5 bases). Germline V gene data show CDR1 as SGHRS and CDR2 as YFSETQ. V lost 1 base and J lost 8, with 10 bases in between. The CDR3 is made up of 13 amino acids. CDR3 nucleotide sequence: TGCGCCAGCAGCTTGAGTCTAGCAGATGAGCAGTTCTTC. This sequence encodes CASSLSLADEQFF.

Concerning this clonotype: Just one base apart from a much larger clone, this may be a read error. The chain carries TRBV7-2 and TRBJ1-5; 8 nucleotides line up with TRBD1. CDR1 and CDR2 from the germline V gene are SGHTA and FQGNSA. The CDR3 has 14 residues. The CDR3 region has the DNA TGTGCCGGCAGCTCCCAGGGGGCAGGTCAGCCCCAGCATTTT. It specifies CAGSSQGAGQPQHF.

Note on this clonotype: A much larger clone is a single base away; this may be a read error. The J gene is TRBJ1-1, the V gene TRBV20-1, with D unresolved. This CDR3 spans 11 amino acids. The ends were cut back, 3 bases at V and 8 bases at J, with 10 bases in the middle. Per germline, CDR1 DFQATT and CDR2 SNEGSKA (reference sequence). CDR3: CSARVRTEAFF. The CDR3, as DNA: TGCAGTGCTAGGGTTAGAACCGAAGCTTTCTTT.

This clonotype showed up many times. The chain has TRBV20-1 and TRBJ2-3, with a possible D match to TRBD2 (5 bases). CDR3 length equals 13 residues. The germline V and J ends were trimmed by 4 bases and 1 base, with 9 bases remaining between them. Germline CDR1 and CDR2: DFQATT and SNEGSKA (reference sequence). CDR3 bases: TGCAGTGCTATGACTACCCGCACAGATACGCAGTATTTT. It specifies CSAMTTRTDTQYF.

There are many counts of this clonotype. The chain is built from TRBV2 and TRBJ2-1, with D tentatively TRBD2 (5 bases). Germline loops: CDR1 SNHLY, CDR2 FYNNEI. CDR3 length equals 12 residues. Trimming cost V 7 bases and J 7 bases, with 11 bases left between them. The CDR3: CASTLTKNEQFF. The CDR3 DNA reads TGTGCCAGCACCCTGACTAAAAATGAGCAGTTCTTC. Full variable domain (outside the CDR3, taken from reference TRBV2 and TRBJ2-1): EPEVTQTPSHQVTQMGQEVILRCVPISNHLYFYWYRQILGQKVEFLVSFYNNEISEKSEIFDDQFSVERPDGSNFTLKIRSTKLEDSAMYFCASTLTKNEQFFGPGTRLTVL.

V usage is TRBV3-1 and J usage is TRBJ2-3; TRBD2 aligns across 11 bases. The V gene's germline CDR1 is LGHDT and CDR2 YNNKEL (reference sequence). V shed 6 bases, J shed 4 bases, and the junction held 3 bases outside the gene matches. CDR3 length: 14 amino acids. The CDR3 region is CASRGSGRADTQYF. The CDR3 DNA is TGTGCCAGCAGGGGTAGCGGGAGGGCAGATACGCAGTATTTT.

This clonotype was found a few times. This chain connects TRBV25-1 to TRBJ2-3; 8 bases fit TRBD1. This CDR3 contains 14 residues. The V gene end was trimmed by 3 bases and the J gene end by 4 bases; junction bases not matched to a gene: 3. From germline, CDR1 is MGHDK and CDR2 SYGVNS. CDR3: CASSEGQEADTQYF. CDR3 DNA: TGTGCCAGCAGTGAGGGACAGGAGGCAGATACGCAGTATTTT.

This clonotype was detected a few times. The V and J genes are TRBV5-8 and TRBJ2-1, with 7 bases fitting TRBD1. There are 15 residues in the CDR3. Germline-derived CDR1 and CDR2 are SGHTS and YDEGEE. V lost 0 bases to trimming and J lost 6 bases; unmatched junction nucleotides: 6. CDR3: CASSLARAGGNEQFF. Here the CDR3 DNA reads TGTGCCAGCAGCTTGGCCCGAGCAGGGGGCAATGAGCAGTTCTTC.

This clonotype has a count of ten or more. J is TRBJ2-5 and V is TRBV2; weak D call: TRBD1 (5 bases). Germline V gene lookup returns CDR1 SNHLY and CDR2 FYNNEI. The CDR3 covers 13 residues. V lost 6 bases and J lost 4, with 12 bases in between. In DNA, the CDR3 is TGTGCCAGCAGACTGACAGAACTAGAGACCCAGTACTTC. The encoded protein is CASRLTELETQYF.

This clonotype has at least ten counts. The genes are TRBV5-1 and TRBJ2-1, with 9 bases that match TRBD1. The V and J ends lost 6 bases and 5 bases, in that order; junction bases with no gene match: 9. Germline loops: CDR1 SGHRS, CDR2 YFSETQ. The CDR3 covers 15 residues. The CDR3 nucleotides read TGCGCCAGCACACCCGGGACAGGGATCCACAATGAGCAGTTCTTC. Its translation is CASTPGTGIHNEQFF. The variable domain in full, completed from reference TRBV5-1 and TRBJ2-1, reads KAGVTQTPRYLIKTRGQQVTLSCSPISGHRSVSWYQQTPGQGLQFLFEYFSETQRNKGNFPGRFSGRQFSNSRSEMNVSTLELGDSALYLCASTPGTGIHNEQFFGPGTRLTVL.

Note on this clonotype: A much bigger clone sits one base away, suggesting this may be a read error. The V call is TRBV27, the J call TRBJ2-3; D perhaps matches TRBD1 (5 bases). V lost 6 bases, J lost 6 bases, and 16 bases lay in between. This CDR3 spans 14 amino acids. Germline-derived CDR1 and CDR2 are MNHEY and SMNVEV (reference sequence). CDR3 nucleotides: TGTGCCAGCAGCTCCGCAGGAAAGGGGGATACGCAGTATTTT. It translates to CASSSAGKGDTQYF.

The V call is TRBV11-2, the J call TRBJ2-3; weak D call: TRBD1 (6 bases). Germline CDR1 SGHAT, CDR2 FQNNGV. The CDR3 spans 18 residues. V was trimmed by 2 bases and J by 3 bases, leaving 21 bases between them. The CDR3 DNA follows: TGTGCCAGCAGCTTATGGTTCAGGGGCCTCGGACTTACAGATACGCAGTATTTT. It codes for CASSLWFRGLGLTDTQYF.

This clonotype was counted only a few times. This chain links TRBV27 with TRBJ2-7; D possibly corresponds to TRBD2 (5 bases). Trimming shortened V by 6 bases and J by 0 bases, and 24 bases separated the two germline ends. CDR3 length equals 18 residues. Germline CDR1 and CDR2: MNHEY and SMNVEV (reference sequence). CDR3 nucleotides: TGTGCCAGCAGCCAAACCCGGGGAGCTCTAGTGTTCTCCTACGAGCAGTACTTC. It translates to CASSQTRGALVFSYEQYF.

V gene TRBV3-1 combines with J gene TRBJ2-7; TRBD2 matches 11 bases. The length of the CDR3 is 17 residues. Germline-derived CDR1 and CDR2 are LGHDT and YNNKEL (reference sequence). Losses at the gene ends were 0 bases for V and 5 bases for J; bases not matched to a gene: 9. CDR3 region: CASSQEWVLAGEDEQYF. CDR3 bases: TGTGCCAGCAGCCAAGAATGGGTACTAGCGGGAGAGGACGAGCAGTACTTC.

The genes are TRBV20-1 and TRBJ1-2; D uncertain. CDR1 is DFQATT, CDR2 SNEGSKA, per germline (reference sequence). V was trimmed by 5 bases and J by 8 bases, leaving 15 bases between them. CDR3 size: 12 residues. The CDR3 nucleotides are TGCAGTGCTCCCCTGATCCCAAGGGGCTACACCTTC. Its protein product is CSAPLIPRGYTF.

This clonotype came up a few times. The chain has TRBV27 and TRBJ2-7; D is uncertain. Per germline, CDR1 MNHEY and CDR2 SMNVEV (reference sequence). The CDR3 is 15 amino acids. V lost 2 bases, J lost 2 bases, and 13 bases lay in between. The CDR3 DNA reads as TGTGCCAGCAGTTTAGGAAGGAGCCTACCCTACGAGCAGTACTTC. It is translated as CASSLGRSLPYEQYF.

As regards this clonotype: One end of the junction varies from germline; a read error may be responsible. The gene calls are TRBV2 and TRBJ2-3; possible D gene TRBD1, 6 bases. The J call could be wrong; TRBJ1-1 is a better fit for the DNA end. CDR1 is SNHLY, CDR2 FYNNEI, per germline. The CDR3 totals 15 residues. CDR3 protein: CASSDYFSGDTGAFF. The DNA for the CDR3 is TGTGCCAGCAGTGATTACTTCTCGGGGGACACTGGAGCTTTCTTT.

This clonotype was counted at least ten times. V is TRBV20-1 and J is TRBJ2-7, with D possibly TRBD1 on 6 matching bases. V lost 5 bases and J lost 5, with 16 bases in between. The CDR3 has 13 residues. CDR1 is DFQATT and CDR2 is SNEGSKA in the germline V gene (reference sequence). The CDR3 DNA sequence: TGCAGTGCTCCACAGGGAACCTTTAACGAGCAGTACTTC. Its translation is CSAPQGTFNEQYF.

Ten or more counts support this clonotype. The chain combines TRBV7-2 with TRBJ2-7; either TRBD1 or TRBD2 may fit D (5 bases each). Germline lookup yields CDR1 SGHTA and CDR2 FQGNSA. This CDR3 contains 15 residues. Trimming pared 4 bases from V and 3 bases from J, leaving 16 bases between. The CDR3 region is CASSSRQLRGYEQYF. For the CDR3, the DNA is TGTGCCAGCAGCTCTAGACAGCTACGGGGCTACGAGCAGTACTTC.

The J gene is TRBJ2-5, the V gene TRBV5-4; D not resolved. The V and J ends lost 2 bases and 5 bases respectively, with 10 bases between them. The CDR3 runs 13 residues. The germline V gene has CDR1 SGHNT and CDR2 YYREEE (reference sequence). CDR3 sequence (DNA): TGTGCCAGCAGCTTCGAGTTCCGGGAGACCCAGTACTTC. Translation: CASSFEFRETQYF.

The chain couples TRBV7-9 to TRBJ1-2; D is perhaps TRBD1 (5 bases). V was cut by 5 bases and J by 3 bases, with 16 bases left in between. The CDR3 spans 15 residues. The germline CDR1 and CDR2 sequences are SEHNR and FQNEAQ (reference sequence). CDR3 sequence reads: CASSHLGEGHYGYTF. In DNA, the CDR3 is TGTGCCAGCAGCCATCTTGGAGAGGGACACTATGGCTACACCTTC.

In the case of this clonotype: It differs at one base from a far larger clone, so likely a read error. The genes are TRBV12-3 or TRBV12-4 and TRBJ2-3; 14 positions agree with TRBD2. This CDR3 comprises 16 residues. Trimming removed 6 bases from V and 3 bases from J; junction bases left unmatched: 5. CDR3 in DNA: TGTGCCAGCAGCTCCGGGACTAGCGGGAGAACAGATACGCAGTATTTT. Translation: CASSSGTSGRTDTQYF.

This clonotype was counted many times. V gene TRBV10-2 combines with J gene TRBJ1-2; D call uncertain. Germline loops: CDR1 WSHSY, CDR2 SAAADI. V shed 7 bases and J shed 8 bases, with 17 bases lying between them. The CDR3 spans 13 residues. The CDR3: CASMDPRAMGYTF. The CDR3 nucleotides are TGCGCCAGCATGGACCCACGCGCCATGGGCTACACCTTC.